The sequence of this TCR beta chain was determined in a study of shared clonotypes between healthy human individuals (dated by TCRdb to about 2020). Regarding the complete study: The cohort comprised two women and a few men aged 18 to 49 years. For each donor, CD4 naive and CD4 memory were each given three plates, CD8 naive was given two plates, and CD8 memory was given one plate. The study deeply sequenced blood TCR repertoires of several healthy adults to estimate repertoire size and the extent of clonotype sharing between individuals. To increase sequencing depth and limit assay-specific biases, different laboratories used diverse techniques to prepare libraries and sequence TCR repertoires. Between about 0.94 and 10 billion PBMCs per donor were obtained by leukapheresis.

V ends up 6 bases short and J 0 bases short, with an unmatched junction base count of 2. The CDR3 spans 13 residues, from the cysteine through the phenylalanine. The DNA shown is the 39-base CDR3, in frame from base 1. As encoded in the germline V gene (reference sequence), CDR1 is MNHNY while CDR2 is SVGAGI. The full study reports these points: Sampling was restricted to blood, and TCR repertoires in tissue are likely to differ from TCR repertoires in blood. The small number of donors limited the genetic and exposure-history diversity represented. Compared with non-shared clonotypes, the clonotypes found in all four sorted-subset donors had higher generation probabilities. Naive subsets generally had larger estimated clonotype richness than memory subsets. Sharing across several donors was observed for approximately 5% of naive CD4, 3% to 3.5% of naive CD8, over 2% of memory CD4, and roughly 0.4% of memory CD8 clonotypes. Pairwise subsampling led to the expectation that sequencing depth would affect the degree of clonotype sharing among donors. Incomplete sequencing was indicated by rarefaction of sorted-subset datasets, despite the large sequencing depth.

Comment on this clone: There is no known antigen for this receptor. Per-nucleotide qualities are absent, and no much larger clonotype sits a single base away.

Using the deep immunoSEQ assay, TCR CDR3 regions were amplified from genomic DNA by multiplex PCR. For each cell subset, the extracted genomic DNA was distributed evenly across all wells of several immunoSEQ 96-well plates, and each plate served as one replicate. For sorted subsets, each replicate PCR was loaded with about 0.2 ug genomic DNA, equivalent to approximately 33,000 T cell genomes. Purified libraries were quantified with a Qubit 3.0 fluorometer, sized on a Bioanalyzer 2100, and re-quantified with the KAPA Library Quantification kit. Every immunoSEQ 96-well plate was sequenced on a separate single-read 150-cycle Illumina NextSeq 550 flow cell. The paper's processing steps were these. Because the immunoSEQ output held only junctional sequences and lacked quality scores, the filtering could not match the filtering applied to full-length reads. Sequences were annotated with PyIR, a Python wrapper for IgBLAST v1.9, using IMGT germline references to assign V/J genes and CDR3. Reads with weak V/J assignments (E-value above 1e-6), missing CDR3, stop codons, out-of-frame junctions, or ambiguous translated residues were removed. V3J clonotypes were defined by identical inferred V gene, J gene, and CDR3 amino acid sequence. The percentage overlap between two repertoires was calculated by dividing the number of shared unique clonotypes by the size of the smaller repertoire. Three approaches were used to assess repertoire richness: RTK rarefaction, the Chao1 estimator, and Recon v2.1 estimates of unobserved clonotypes. For all TCRbeta clonotypes obtained by the gDNA method from a few donors, generation probabilities were computed with OLGA. TCRdb carries this immuneACCESS record with in-frame sequences only. Its versions omit some clonotypes, under half of them owing to an unresolved V gene in the studies checked, with the rest unexplained. Clone size and the V and J calls come from that table; the DNA yielded D and trimming. The sample yields hundreds of thousands of clones; around 96% were counted once. The ten top clones hold 0.25% to 0.35% of the sample.

Healthy HIV-negative adults with no recently reported acute infections or vaccinations were included as donors. Every donor was a Caucasian adult living in Nashville, Tennessee, USA. The CD8 memory samples were a combination of magnetically selected CD45RO+ cells and CCR7-negative CD45RA+ effector memory (TemRA) cells. Blood was collected by leukapheresis, and PBMCs were isolated by Ficoll-Histopaque density gradient centrifugation and then cryopreserved in liquid nitrogen vapor phase. Analytical flow cytometry was used to check the purity and quantity of every magnetically sorted T cell population. From each sorted fraction, genomic DNA was isolated and quantified by UV absorbance on a Nanodrop 2000c.

This sequence was found in a man aged 30 to 45 in good health. Recombination connected TRBV6-6 to TRBJ2-7, with TRBD2 identical over 7 junction bases. The specimen sequenced was memory CD8+ T cells sorted from blood. What the cell subset or site label conveys for this sample: CD45RO+ cells pooled with CCR7-negative TemRA cells. The CDR3: CASRGGNSYEQYF. The nucleotide sequence is TGTGCCAGCAGGGGAGGGAACTCCTACGAGCAGTACTTC.